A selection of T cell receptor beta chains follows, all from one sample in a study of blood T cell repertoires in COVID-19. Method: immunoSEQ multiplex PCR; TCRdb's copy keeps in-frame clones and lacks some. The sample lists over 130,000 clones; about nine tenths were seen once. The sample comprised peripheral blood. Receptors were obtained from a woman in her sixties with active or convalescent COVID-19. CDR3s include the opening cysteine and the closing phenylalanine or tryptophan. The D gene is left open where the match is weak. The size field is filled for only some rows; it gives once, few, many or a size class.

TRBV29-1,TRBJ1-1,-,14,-,CSVEEIARGTEAFF,TGCAGCGTTGAAGAGATAGCGCGAGGCACTGAAGCTTTCTTT
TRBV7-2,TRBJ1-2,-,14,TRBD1,CASSATGTGDGYTF,TGTGCCAGCAGCGCAACCGGGACAGGGGATGGCTACACCTTC
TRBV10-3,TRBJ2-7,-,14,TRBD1,CAISGGTGIFEQYF,TGTGCCATCAGTGGAGGGACAGGGATATTCGAGCAGTACTTC
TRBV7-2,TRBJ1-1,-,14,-,CASSLGWEGTEAFF,TGTGCCAGCAGCTTGGGATGGGAGGGCACTGAAGCTTTCTTT
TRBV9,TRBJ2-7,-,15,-,CASSVEETGSYEQYF,TGTGCCAGCAGCGTAGAAGAAACCGGCTCCTACGAGCAGTACTTC
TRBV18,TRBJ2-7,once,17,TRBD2,CASSRNSAGVSSYEQYF,TGTGCCAGCTCACGGAATTCTGCGGGGGTAAGCTCCTACGAGCAGTACTTC
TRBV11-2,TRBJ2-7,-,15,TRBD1,CASSPGQGLSYEQYF,TGTGCCAGCAGCCCAGGACAGGGACTCTCCTACGAGCAGTACTTC
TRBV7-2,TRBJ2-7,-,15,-,CASSTNPTSSYEQYF,TGTGCCAGCAGCACTAACCCGACCAGCTCCTACGAGCAGTACTTC
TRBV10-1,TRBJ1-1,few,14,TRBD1,CASTHRGGRTEAFF,TGCGCCAGCACCCACAGGGGTGGTCGGACTGAAGCTTTCTTT
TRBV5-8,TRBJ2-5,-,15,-,CASSLKLAAKETQYF,TGTGCCAGCAGCTTAAAGTTGGCGGCAAAAGAGACCCAGTACTTC
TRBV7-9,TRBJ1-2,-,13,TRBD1,CASLQGSGYGYTF,TGTGCCAGTTTACAGGGGTCGGGCTATGGCTACACCTTC
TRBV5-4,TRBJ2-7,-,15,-,CASSLEGQGPYEQYF,TGTGCCAGCAGCTTGGAGGGCCAGGGGCCCTACGAGCAGTACTTC
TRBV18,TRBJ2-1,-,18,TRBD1,CASSPGQGVRSSYNEQFF,TGTGCCAGCTCACCAGGACAGGGAGTTAGGAGCTCCTACAATGAGCAGTTCTTC
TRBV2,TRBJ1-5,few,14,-,CASRLQGPNQPQHF,TGTGCCAGCAGGTTACAGGGCCCCAATCAGCCCCAGCATTTT
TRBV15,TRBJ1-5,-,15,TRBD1,CATSIGTGPNQPQHF,TGTGCCACCAGCATAGGGACAGGGCCCAATCAGCCCCAGCATTTT
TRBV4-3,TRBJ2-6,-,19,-,CASSQSYLDRTTGANVLTF,TGCGCCAGCAGCCAAAGCTACTTAGACAGGACAACTGGGGCCAACGTCCTGACTTTC
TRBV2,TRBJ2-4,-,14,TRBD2,CASSGSLAGNIQYF,TGTGCCAGCAGTGGGAGTCTAGCGGGGAACATTCAGTACTTC
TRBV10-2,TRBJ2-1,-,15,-,CASSDLITVDNEQFF,TGCGCCAGCAGCGACTTGATAACGGTAGACAATGAGCAGTTCTTC
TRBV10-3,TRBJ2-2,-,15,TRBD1,CAISEQGSDTGELFF,TGTGCCATCAGTGAACAGGGGTCGGACACCGGGGAGCTGTTTTTT
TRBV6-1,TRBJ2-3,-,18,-,CASSDDTRGTPASDTQYF,TGTGCCAGCAGTGATGATACCCGTGGGACACCGGCGTCAGATACGCAGTATTTT
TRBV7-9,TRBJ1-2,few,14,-,CASSLQAANYGYTF,TGTGCCAGCAGCCTACAGGCAGCTAACTATGGCTACACCTTC
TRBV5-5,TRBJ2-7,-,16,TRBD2,CASSSRLAVTSYEQYF,TGTGCCAGCAGCTCGAGACTAGCGGTCACGTCCTACGAGCAGTACTTC
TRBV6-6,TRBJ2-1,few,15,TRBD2,CASSLTSGGNNEQFF,TGTGCCAGCAGTTTAACTAGCGGGGGAAACAATGAGCAGTTCTTC
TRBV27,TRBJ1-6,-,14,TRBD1,CASSRDSFNSPLHF,TGTGCCAGCAGCAGGGACAGCTTTAATTCACCCCTCCACTTT
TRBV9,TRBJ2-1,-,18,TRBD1,CASSVRDRGPELFNEQFF,TGTGCCAGCAGCGTTAGGGACAGGGGGCCGGAGCTTTTCAATGAGCAGTTCTTC
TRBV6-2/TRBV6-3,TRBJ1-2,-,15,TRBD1,CASSRPGTGNYGYTF,TGTGCCAGCAGTCGACCGGGGACAGGGAACTATGGCTACACCTTC
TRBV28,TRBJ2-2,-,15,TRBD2,CASRPPGGVTGELFF,TGTGCCAGCAGGCCGCCGGGGGGGGTCACCGGGGAGCTGTTTTTT
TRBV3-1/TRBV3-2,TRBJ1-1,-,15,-,CASSLSAGLRTEAFF,TGTGCCAGCAGCTTATCCGCAGGGTTACGGACTGAAGCTTTCTTT
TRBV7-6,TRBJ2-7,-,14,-,CASSPGQGGYEQYF,TGTGCCAGCAGCCCGGGACAAGGAGGCTACGAGCAGTACTTC